The clone carrying this TCR beta chain was seen a handful of times. Its antigen is not known. The library targeted TCRbeta and was prepared with unique molecular identifiers. TCRdb itself ran the PCR reads through MiXCR, one entry per CDR3 protein. In the table there are roughly 490,000 distinct CDR3 sequences, 11% of which are singletons. The data are from a study of T-cell reconstitution after alpha-beta-depleted transplantation in children. Study findings and constraints: Roughly two months post-transplant, alpha-beta T cells reportedly originated from several hundred graft clones that had expanded.

The CDR3 length is 13 residues. Germline V gene lookup returns CDR1 SQVTM and CDR2 ANQGSEA. Trimming left V 4 bases short and J 0 bases short, with 10 bases between. This receptor was identified in a female patient between 2 and 15 years old who had a stem cell transplant for aplastic anemia, so the T cells may come from the graft donor. This chain links TRBV29-1 with TRBJ2-7; possibly TRBD2 for D (5 bases). This material consisted of PBMCs, mostly from graft donor cells, taken 180 days after TCRalphabeta/CD19-depleted stem cell transplant. In DNA, the CDR3 is TGCAGCGTTGTCGAGGGCCCCTCCTACGAGCAGTACTTC. Amino acid sequence: CSVVEGPSYEQYF.